This TCR beta chain was identified during a study of identical twins. Points from the study as a whole: Models predicted too little out-of-frame TCR alpha sharing in monozygotic twins.

TCRdb reprocessed the 5' RACE reads with MiXCR, giving one entry per CDR3 protein. In the table there are about 900,000 distinct CDR3 sequences, roughly an eighth of which are singletons. The CDR3 runs 14 residues. Trimming stripped 2 bases from V and 3 bases from J, with 8 bases between. Germline lookup yields CDR1 LGHNT and CDR2 FRNRAP. The sample holds a few counts of this clonotype. The antigen is not known. These data are also associated with another study on yellow fever vaccine responses in identical twins.

This chain joins TRBV12-5 and TRBJ2-1; D might be TRBD2 (6 bases). This clonotype was obtained from a woman aged 18-29 years in good health. Sequencing was done on a sample of PBMCs. Here the CDR3 reads CASGLRELYNEQFF. In DNA form, the CDR3 reads TGTGCTAGTGGTTTGCGGGAGCTCTACAATGAGCAGTTCTTC.